This T cell receptor beta chain was identified during a study of blood T cell repertoires in COVID-19. Across the whole study: Acute-phase and convalescent COVID-19 samples originated in the United States, Italy and Spain. Sources were T cells, B-cell-depleted T cells, or PBMCs; the material itself was cDNA or gDNA.

Authors' processing steps: Estimated nucleated cell counts came from reference gene primer amplification. TCRdb's table, derived via immunoSEQ multiplex PCR, lists solely in-frame clones and lacks some. V, J and clone size derive from that table, while D and trimming were established from the DNA sequence. Of roughly 57,000 clones in the sample, almost 80% were seen once. Sequencing used peripheral blood. This receptor was identified in a man in his fifties or sixties with acute or convalescent COVID-19.

This CDR3 reads CASSLASQTGSLKTQYF. Written as DNA, the CDR3 is TGCGCCAGCAGCCTAGCTTCTCAGACAGGGAGCTTGAAGACCCAGTACTTC. The chain is built from TRBV4-1 and TRBJ2-5; TRBD1 agrees at 7 bases. V dropped 4 bases and J dropped 6; count of bases not matched to a gene: 17. Looked up from germline, CDR1 is MGHRA and CDR2 is YSYEKL. The CDR3 is made up of 17 amino acids.